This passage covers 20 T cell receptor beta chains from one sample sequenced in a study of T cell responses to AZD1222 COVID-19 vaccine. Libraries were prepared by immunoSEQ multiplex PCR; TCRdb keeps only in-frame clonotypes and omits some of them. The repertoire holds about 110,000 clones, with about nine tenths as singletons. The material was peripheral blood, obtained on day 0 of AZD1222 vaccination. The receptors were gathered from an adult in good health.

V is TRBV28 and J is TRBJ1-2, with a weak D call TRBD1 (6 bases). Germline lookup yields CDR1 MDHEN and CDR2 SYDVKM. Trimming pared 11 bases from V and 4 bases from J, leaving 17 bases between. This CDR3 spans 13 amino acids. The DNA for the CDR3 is TGTGCCGTACACCTCCAGGGGACCTATGGCTACACCTTC. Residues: CAVHLQGTYGYTF.

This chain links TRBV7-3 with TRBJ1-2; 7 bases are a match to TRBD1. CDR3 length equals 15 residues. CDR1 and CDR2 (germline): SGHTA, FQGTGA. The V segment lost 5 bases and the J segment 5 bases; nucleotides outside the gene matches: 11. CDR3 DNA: TGTGCCAGCAGCCCGATGGGAGGGGGCAAGTATGGCTACACCTTC. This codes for CASSPMGGGKYGYTF.

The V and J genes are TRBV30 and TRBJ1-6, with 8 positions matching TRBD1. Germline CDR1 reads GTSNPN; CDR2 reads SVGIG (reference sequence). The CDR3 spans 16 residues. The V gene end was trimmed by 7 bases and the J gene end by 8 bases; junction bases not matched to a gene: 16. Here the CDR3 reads CASGTGATPWDSPLHF. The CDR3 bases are TGTGCCTCCGGGACAGGCGCTACCCCGTGGGATTCACCCCTCCACTTT.

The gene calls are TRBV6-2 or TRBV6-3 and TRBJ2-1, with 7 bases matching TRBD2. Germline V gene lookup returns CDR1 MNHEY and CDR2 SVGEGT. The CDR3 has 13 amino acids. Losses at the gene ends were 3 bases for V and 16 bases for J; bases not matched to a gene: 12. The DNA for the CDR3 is TGTGCCAGCAGTTATGGGGTGCGGGAGATTGGTTTCTTC. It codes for CASSYGVREIGFF.

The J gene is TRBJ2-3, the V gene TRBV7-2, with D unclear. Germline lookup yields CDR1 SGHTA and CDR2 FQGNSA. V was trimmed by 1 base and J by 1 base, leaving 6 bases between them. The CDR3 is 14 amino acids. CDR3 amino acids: CASSLGIGTDTQYF. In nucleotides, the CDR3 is TGTGCCAGCAGCTTAGGTATCGGCACAGATACGCAGTATTTT.

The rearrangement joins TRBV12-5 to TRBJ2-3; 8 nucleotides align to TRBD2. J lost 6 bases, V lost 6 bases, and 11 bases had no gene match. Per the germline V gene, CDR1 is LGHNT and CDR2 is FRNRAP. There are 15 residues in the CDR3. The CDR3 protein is CASGPSGRGVDTQYF. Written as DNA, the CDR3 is TGTGCTAGTGGCCCATCAGGGCGGGGGGTCGATACGCAGTATTTT.

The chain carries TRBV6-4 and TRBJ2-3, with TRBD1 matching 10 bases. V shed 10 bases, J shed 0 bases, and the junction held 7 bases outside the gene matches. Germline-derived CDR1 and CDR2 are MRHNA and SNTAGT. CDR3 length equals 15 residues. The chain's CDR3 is CATKDRGHSTDTQYF. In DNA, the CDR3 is TGTGCCACCAAAGACAGGGGGCATAGCACAGATACGCAGTATTTT.

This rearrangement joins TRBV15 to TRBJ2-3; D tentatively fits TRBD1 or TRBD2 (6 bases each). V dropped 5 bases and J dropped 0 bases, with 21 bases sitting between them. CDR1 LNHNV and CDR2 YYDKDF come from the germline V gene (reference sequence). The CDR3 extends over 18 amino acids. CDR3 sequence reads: CATSPPGGAPLSTDTQYF. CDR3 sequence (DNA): TGTGCCACCAGCCCCCCCGGGGGCGCCCCGCTAAGCACAGATACGCAGTATTTT.

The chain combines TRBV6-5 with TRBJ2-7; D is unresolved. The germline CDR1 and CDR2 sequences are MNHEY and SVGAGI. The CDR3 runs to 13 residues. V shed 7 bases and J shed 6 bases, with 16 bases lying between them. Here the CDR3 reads CASMGFPGSEQYF. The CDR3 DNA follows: TGTGCCAGCATGGGCTTTCCAGGCTCCGAGCAGTACTTC.

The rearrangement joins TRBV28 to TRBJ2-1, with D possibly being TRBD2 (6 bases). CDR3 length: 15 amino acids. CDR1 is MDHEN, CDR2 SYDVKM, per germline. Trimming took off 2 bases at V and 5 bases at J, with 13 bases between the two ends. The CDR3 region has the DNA TGTGCCAGCAGTTTAGGCGGGAATCCCCACAATGAGCAGTTCTTC. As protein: CASSLGGNPHNEQFF. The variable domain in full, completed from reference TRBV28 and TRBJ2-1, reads DVKVTQSSRYLVKRTGEKVFLECVQDMDHENMFWYRQDPGLGLRLIYFSYDVKMKEKGDIPEGYSVSREKKERFSLILESASTNQTSMYLCASSLGGNPHNEQFFGPGTRLTVL.

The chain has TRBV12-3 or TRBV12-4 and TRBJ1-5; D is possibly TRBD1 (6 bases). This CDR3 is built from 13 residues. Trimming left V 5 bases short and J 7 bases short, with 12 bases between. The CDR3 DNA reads TGTGCCAGCAGTCTCCGACAGGCCCAGCCCCAGCATTTT. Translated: CASSLRQAQPQHF.

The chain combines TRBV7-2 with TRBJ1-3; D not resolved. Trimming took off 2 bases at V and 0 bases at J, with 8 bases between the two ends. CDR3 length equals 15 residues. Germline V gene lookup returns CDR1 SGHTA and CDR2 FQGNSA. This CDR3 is CASSLIFGSGNTIYF. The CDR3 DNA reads TGTGCCAGCAGCTTAATCTTCGGCTCTGGAAACACCATATATTTT.

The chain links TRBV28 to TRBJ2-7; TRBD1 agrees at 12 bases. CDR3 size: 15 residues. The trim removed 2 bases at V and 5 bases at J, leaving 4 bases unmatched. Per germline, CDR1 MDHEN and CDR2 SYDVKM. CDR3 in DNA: TGTGCCAGCAGTTTAGTGGGACAGGGGGCCCACGAGCAGTACTTC. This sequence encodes CASSLVGQGAHEQYF.

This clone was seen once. CDR3 sequence (DNA): TGTGCCAGCAGGAAGGGACAGGGGGCTGAGACCCAGTACTTC. Translated, it gives CASRKGQGAETQYF. The J gene is TRBJ2-5, the V gene TRBV7-2, with 12 nucleotides matching TRBD1. Germline trimming cut 6 bases from V and 5 bases from J; bases unmatched to any gene: 4. The CDR3 is made up of 14 amino acids. Germline CDR1 SGHTA, CDR2 FQGNSA.

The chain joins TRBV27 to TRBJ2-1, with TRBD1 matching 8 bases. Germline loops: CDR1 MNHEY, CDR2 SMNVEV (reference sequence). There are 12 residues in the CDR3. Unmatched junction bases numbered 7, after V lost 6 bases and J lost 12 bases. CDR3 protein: CASRDRDRPQFF. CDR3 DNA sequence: TGTGCCAGCAGGGACAGGGATCGCCCGCAGTTCTTC.

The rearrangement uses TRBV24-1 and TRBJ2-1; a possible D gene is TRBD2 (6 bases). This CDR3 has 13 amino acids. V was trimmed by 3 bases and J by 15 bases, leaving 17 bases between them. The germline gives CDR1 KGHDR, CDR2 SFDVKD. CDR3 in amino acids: CATSDPPGLPLFF. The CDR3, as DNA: TGTGCCACCAGTGATCCTCCGGGACTCCCCCTGTTCTTC.

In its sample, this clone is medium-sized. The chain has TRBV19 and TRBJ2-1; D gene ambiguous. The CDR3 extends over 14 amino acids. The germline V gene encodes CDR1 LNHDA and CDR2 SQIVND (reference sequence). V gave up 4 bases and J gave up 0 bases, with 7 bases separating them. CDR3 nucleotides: TGTGCCAGTAGTAGGGGAAACTCCTACAATGAGCAGTTCTTC. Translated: CASSRGNSYNEQFF.

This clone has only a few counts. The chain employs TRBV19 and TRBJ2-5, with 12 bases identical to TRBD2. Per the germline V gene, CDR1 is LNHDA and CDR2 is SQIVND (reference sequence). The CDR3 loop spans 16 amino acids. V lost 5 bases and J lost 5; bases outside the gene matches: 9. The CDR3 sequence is CASSSSGLAGYETQYF. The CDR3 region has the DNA TGTGCCAGTAGTTCTTCAGGACTAGCGGGGTACGAGACCCAGTACTTC.

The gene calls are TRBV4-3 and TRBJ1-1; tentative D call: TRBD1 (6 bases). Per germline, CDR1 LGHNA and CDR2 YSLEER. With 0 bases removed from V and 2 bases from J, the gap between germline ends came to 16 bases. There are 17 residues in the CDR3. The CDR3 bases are TGCGCCAGCAGCCAAGATTGGGAGGACAGAACCAACACTGAAGCTTTCTTT. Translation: CASSQDWEDRTNTEAFF.

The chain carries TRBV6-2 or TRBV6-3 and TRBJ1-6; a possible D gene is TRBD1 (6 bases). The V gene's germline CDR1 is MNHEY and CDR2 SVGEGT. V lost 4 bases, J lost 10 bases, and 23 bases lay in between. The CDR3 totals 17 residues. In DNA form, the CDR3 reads TGTGCCAGCAGTTTGGGTTCCAGGGGAGCCGTAGGGTCACCCCTCCACTTT. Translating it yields CASSLGSRGAVGSPLHF.